Listed below are T cell receptor beta chains from one sample, sequenced in a study of blood T cell repertoires in COVID-19. Repertoires were generated with immunoSEQ multiplex PCR, while TCRdb's copy carries only in-frame clones and drops some. This table holds 95,000 to 110,000 clones, about 90% found once. Material for sequencing was peripheral blood. Receptor source: a human donor in a cohort sampled during active COVID-19. Each CDR3 is given without its conserved first and last residue.

TRBV3-1/TRBV3-2	TRBJ1-1	ASSQDWAGREAF
TRBV6-5	TRBJ2-7	ASSNQRELPEQY
TRBV6-2/TRBV6-3	TRBJ2-2	ASSYSESVPWFTGELF
TRBV4-3	TRBJ1-2	ASSQALQGDYGYT
TRBV27	TRBJ2-3	ASSLGGGGIDTQY
TRBV5-4	TRBJ2-2	ASSFGRLANTGELF
TRBV3-1/TRBV3-2	TRBJ1-5	ASSPGQISNQPQH
TRBV4-3	TRBJ2-6	ASSQESAGIFSGANVLT
TRBV5-1	TRBJ2-5	ASSLDAGVSGETQY
TRBV4-3	TRBJ1-2	ASSQDNSYGYT
TRBV4-1	TRBJ1-2	ASSQGRTNYGYT
TRBV28	TRBJ2-2	ASSLPGGLSGELF
TRBV7-9	TRBJ1-2	ASRWTGGGYGYT
TRBV5-1	TRBJ1-6	ASSLGQDDSSPLH
TRBV28	TRBJ1-4	ASTLRLDRGEKLF
TRBV6-5	TRBJ1-1	ASRSIERNTEAF
TRBV6-2/TRBV6-3	TRBJ2-7	ASSYSGTPHYEQY
TRBV9	TRBJ1-4	ASSVGRQGNEKLF
TRBV5-1	TRBJ2-7	ASSLEGQGSYEQY
TRBV6-5	TRBJ1-5	ATGTGRNQPQH
TRBV9	TRBJ2-1	ASSPGLGLYNEQF
TRBV25-1	TRBJ1-1	ASSDPNRDEAF
TRBV6-5	TRBJ1-5	ASREDPRDNQPQH
TRBV28	TRBJ2-5	ASSLAVGQETQY